Listed below are T cell receptor beta chains from one sample, sequenced in a study of breast tumors, draining lymph nodes, adjacent tissues. TCRdb re-analysed the multiplex PCR reads in MiXCR, keeping a single row per CDR3 protein. The sample lists roughly 260,000 distinct CDR3 sequences, more than 30% occurring once. Sequenced sample: axillary lymph node tissue. All receptors derive from a female donor with breast cancer. Some clones in this sample may be carry-over from other donors' samples. The CDR3 runs from the conserved cysteine through the conserved F or W. A D gene is named only where the DNA matches it firmly.

>TRBJ2-3|TRBV20-1|TRBD2
CSARVPFSGRGNEQYF
>TRBJ1-2|TRBV7-9|TRBD1
CASSLVDRPGGGYTF
>TRBJ2-5|TRBV18|.
CASSDRGRTQETQYF
>TRBJ2-5|TRBV6-2/TRBV6-3|.
CASSSRLAQYQETQYF
>TRBJ2-6|TRBV10-3|.
CAISDGAGANVLTF
>TRBJ1-5|TRBV20-1|TRBD1
CSARRTGGIGGNQPQHF
>TRBJ2-1|TRBV5-1|TRBD2
CASSFSLAGAPYTIEQFF
>TRBJ2-5|TRBV6-5|.
CASSYTTGQETQYF
>TRBJ2-6|TRBV19|.
CASSIGSGSGANVLTF
>TRBJ2-7|TRBV28|TRBD2
CASSHGARGGSYEQYF
>TRBJ2-1|TRBV5-4|.
CASSLYKGLPAYNEQFF
>TRBJ1-2|TRBV7-9|TRBD1
CASSLTPPGTDGYTF
>TRBJ2-2|TRBV12-3/TRBV12-4|TRBD2
CAISFPSGIGTGELFF
>TRBJ2-3|TRBV7-2|TRBD1
CASNTGTGTDEQYF
>TRBJ1-3|TRBV9|.
CASSVSGANTIYF
>TRBJ2-1|TRBV10-2|.
CASSESVNEQFF
>TRBJ1-1|TRBV29-1|.
CSVGARGGTEAFF
>TRBJ1-5|TRBV6-5|.
CASSPGPSQPQHF